This TCR beta chain is drawn from a study of monozygotic twins with cystic fibrosis. Overall study findings and caveats: In 13 of 16 pairs, V gene usage was closest to the co-twin's. The repertoire was suggested to be naive-dominated, clonality median roughly 0.0089.

There are 12 residues in the CDR3. V lost 4 bases to trimming and J lost 5 bases, with 9 bases between them. Looked up from germline, CDR1 is SGHDT and CDR2 is YYEEEE. Comment on this clone: Its matching antigen is unknown.

The repertoire was sequenced with immunoSEQ multiplex PCR; TCRdb's copy has only in-frame clones and lacks some. The sample records under 40,000 clones, around 96% being singletons. The V and J genes are TRBV5-6 and TRBJ1-1; D not certain. Sequencing used blood. The receptor comes from a girl aged 2-9 years with cystic fibrosis. Here the CDR3 reads CASSLMRTEAFF. CDR3 DNA sequence: TGTGCCAGCAGCCTAATGAGGACTGAAGCTTTCTTT.